This T cell receptor beta chain was captured in a study of blood T cell repertoires in COVID-19. Across the whole study: Samples taken during acute and convalescent COVID-19 were collected in the United States, Italy and Spain.

Clones were read by immunoSEQ multiplex PCR, and TCRdb kept only the in-frame ones, dropping some. Seen here are 95,000 to 150,000 clones, around 91% observed once, and the top ten hold 3.8%. The CDR3 totals 14 residues. J lost 10 bases, V lost 0 bases, and 8 bases had no gene match. The germline V gene has CDR1 SGDLS and CDR2 YYNGEE. The receptor comes from a woman aged 55-69 years with COVID-19, enrolled during active disease. The sample was peripheral blood. The V call is TRBV9, the J call TRBJ1-1; 8 bases line up with TRBD1. The CDR3 nucleotides read TGTGCCAGCAGCGTAGCTACAGGGGGACTTGGAGCTTTCTTT. Translating gives CASSVATGGLGAFF.